The next 16 T cell receptor beta chains were all read from a single sample in a study of blood T cell repertoires in COVID-19. Sequencing was performed with immunoSEQ multiplex PCR; in TCRdb, only in-frame clones are kept and a portion is missing. This table has 50,000 to 70,000 clones, around nine tenths appearing once. Sequencing used peripheral blood. These receptors originate from a human donor with active COVID-19. The donor label of this sample is uncertain.

The chain recombines TRBV2 with TRBJ1-1, with a weak D call TRBD1 (6 bases). The V gene's germline CDR1 is SNHLY and CDR2 FYNNEI. The CDR3 spans 11 residues. Trimming shortened V by 6 bases and J by 5 bases, and 7 bases separated the two germline ends. The CDR3 DNA follows: TGTGCCAGCAGCACAGGGACTGAAGCTTTCTTT. It codes for CASSTGTEAFF.

The rearrangement links TRBV27 to TRBJ2-1; no clear D gene. Trimming cost V 3 bases and J 0 bases, with 9 bases left between them. The germline CDR1 and CDR2 sequences are MNHEY and SMNVEV (reference sequence). The CDR3 has 15 residues. This chain's CDR3 is CASSFQVSSYNEQFF. CDR3 in DNA: TGTGCCAGCAGTTTCCAAGTCAGCTCCTACAATGAGCAGTTCTTC.

V and J are TRBV6-5 and TRBJ1-1, with 7 bases fitting TRBD1. This CDR3 is built from 14 residues. Unmatched junction bases numbered 4, after V lost 2 bases and J lost 4 bases. CDR1 is MNHEY and CDR2 is SVGAGI in the germline V gene. Here the CDR3 reads CASSYVAGGTEAFF. Written as DNA, the CDR3 is TGTGCCAGCAGTTACGTCGCAGGGGGCACTGAAGCTTTCTTT.

The V gene is TRBV19, the J gene TRBJ2-2; 9 bases fit TRBD2. The CDR3 has 15 amino acids. Losses at the gene ends were 5 bases for V and 2 bases for J; bases not matched to a gene: 3. Germline CDR1 reads LNHDA; CDR2 reads SQIVND (reference sequence). CDR3 residues: CASSPLAGNTGELFF. CDR3 DNA sequence: TGTGCCAGTAGTCCTCTAGCGGGAAACACCGGGGAGCTGTTTTTT.

This clone was seen only a few times. This rearrangement joins TRBV18 to TRBJ1-2, with TRBD1 identical over 7 bases. V was pared by 3 bases and J by 6 bases, with 7 bases of the junction left unmatched. Germline V CDR1 and CDR2: KGHSH, LQKENI. The CDR3 sequence is 14 residues long. CDR3 bases: TGTGCCAGCTCACCGACAGGGCCGGGGGATGGCTACACCTTC. Protein sequence: CASSPTGPGDGYTF.

The chain recombines TRBV5-4 with TRBJ1-1; D perhaps matches TRBD1 (5 bases). The V and J ends lost 3 bases and 1 base respectively, with 10 bases between them. The germline V gene encodes CDR1 SGHNT and CDR2 YYREEE (reference sequence). This CDR3 spans 14 amino acids. The CDR3 DNA is TGTGCCAGCAGCTCCCAGGGCAGGAACACTGAAGCTTTCTTT. It translates to CASSSQGRNTEAFF.

This clone was recorded once. This chain links TRBV9 with TRBJ1-1; 10 bases line up with TRBD1. The CDR3 length is 17 residues. Germline-derived CDR1 and CDR2 are SGDLS and YYNGEE. The V segment lost 2 bases and the J segment 0 bases; nucleotides outside the gene matches: 7. CDR3 DNA: TGTGCCAGCAGCGTGACAGGGGGCATGACACTGAACACTGAAGCTTTCTTT. It encodes CASSVTGGMTLNTEAFF.

V gene TRBV18 combines with J gene TRBJ2-7; 7 nucleotides match TRBD2. V trimming: 6 bases; J trimming: 0 bases; junction bases outside the gene matches: 11. Germline V gene data show CDR1 as KGHSH and CDR2 as LQKENI. The CDR3 runs to 16 residues. Written as DNA, the CDR3 is TGTGCCAGCTCCGCTCAGATGGGACTAAGCTCCTACGAGCAGTACTTC. It codes for CASSAQMGLSSYEQYF.

The V gene is TRBV3-1 (or the pseudogene TRBV3-2), the J gene TRBJ2-7; 7 positions match TRBD1. Germline-derived CDR1 and CDR2 are LGHDT and YNNKEL (reference sequence). The CDR3 runs to 18 residues. V gave up 4 bases and J gave up 0 bases; unmatched junction bases: 15. The DNA for the CDR3 is TGTGCCAGCAGCCCAGAGGGACAGAAGGGTGGAGACTCCTACGAGCAGTACGTC. Its translation is CASSPEGQKGGDSYEQYV.

The chain uses TRBV5-4 and TRBJ2-4; 9 bases fit TRBD2. The CDR3 totals 13 residues. The V gene end was trimmed by 7 bases and the J gene end by 5 bases; junction bases not matched to a gene: 4. Per germline, CDR1 SGHNT and CDR2 YYREEE (reference sequence). The CDR3 sequence is CASGLAMENIQYF. DNA of the CDR3: TGTGCCAGCGGACTAGCGATGGAAAACATTCAGTACTTC.

The V gene is TRBV4-2, the J gene TRBJ1-1; unclear D gene. CDR1 is LGHNA and CDR2 is YNFKEQ in the germline V gene. Trimming stripped 3 bases from V and 3 bases from J, with 11 bases between. The CDR3 has 14 amino acids. In nucleotides, the CDR3 is TGTGCCAGCAGCCAGATCAATCCGGACACTGAAGCTTTCTTT. This encodes CASSQINPDTEAFF.

V usage is TRBV10-3 and J usage is TRBJ1-1, with no clear D. The germline V gene encodes CDR1 ENHRY and CDR2 SYGVKD. The CDR3 runs 13 residues. Trimming took 4 bases from V and 1 from J, leaving 7 bases between them. The CDR3 loop reads CAISGGENTEAFF. CDR3 DNA sequence: TGTGCCATCAGTGGAGGAGAGAACACTGAAGCTTTCTTT.

The rearrangement joins TRBV6-2 or TRBV6-3 to TRBJ1-1; TRBD1 matches 7 bases. The CDR3 is made up of 13 amino acids. Germline loops: CDR1 MNHEY, CDR2 SVGEGT. The J segment lost 2 bases and the V segment lost 6 bases, leaving 3 bases of the junction unmatched. This CDR3 reads CASSNRGNTEAFF. DNA for the CDR3: TGTGCCAGCAGCAACAGGGGTAACACTGAAGCTTTCTTT.

The V and J genes are TRBV5-1 and TRBJ2-5, with D possibly being TRBD1 (6 bases). Germline lookup yields CDR1 SGHRS and CDR2 YFSETQ. This CDR3 is 20 amino acids long. V lost 5 bases, J lost 4 bases, and 33 bases lay in between. Here the CDR3 DNA reads TGCGCCAGCAGTTTTCATGGTCTCGACAGGAGCCCTTCCAAAAGAGAGACCCAGTACTTC. It specifies CASSFHGLDRSPSKRETQYF.

J is TRBJ2-3 and V is TRBV9; D is uncertain. The CDR3 sequence is 14 residues long. Germline V gene sequence: CDR1 SGDLS, CDR2 YYNGEE. With 3 bases removed from V and 0 bases from J, the gap between germline ends came to 8 bases. As DNA, the CDR3 is TGTGCCAGCAGCGGGCGGATGAGCACAGATACGCAGTATTTT. Translation gives CASSGRMSTDTQYF.

This clone was observed once. The chain recombines TRBV11-3 with TRBJ1-1; D gene uncertain. CDR1 is SGHNT and CDR2 is YENEEA in the germline V gene. The CDR3 runs to 13 residues. V was cut by 3 bases and J by 3 bases, with 8 bases left in between. The DNA for the CDR3 is TGTGCCAGCAGCTTGTGGAGTGACACTGAAGCTTTCTTT. It codes for CASSLWSDTEAFF.